The 15 T cell receptor beta chains presented below share a single source sample, sequenced in a study of T cell responses to AZD1222 COVID-19 vaccine. Method: immunoSEQ multiplex PCR; TCRdb's copy keeps in-frame clones and lacks some. Of 100,000 to 150,000 clones detected, less than 95% appear once; the ten largest clones hold around 4.5%. This specimen consisted of peripheral blood, obtained on day 0 of MenACWY control vaccination. The receptors shown here come from an adult in good health.

This clone has more than one count but fewer than ten. The rearrangement uses TRBV28 and TRBJ2-5; possible D gene TRBD1, 5 bases. V was clipped by 5 bases and J by 1 base, with 14 bases between them. The CDR3 sequence is 15 residues long. Germline assignment: CDR1 MDHEN and CDR2 SYDVKM. CDR3 residues: CASSNPVRAQETQYF. The CDR3 nucleotides are TGTGCCAGCAGTAACCCGGTCAGGGCCCAAGAGACCCAGTACTTC.

The chain employs TRBV5-1 and TRBJ2-5, with D unclear. The V end was cut by 1 base, the J end by 5 bases, with 12 bases between. The CDR3 is made up of 14 amino acids. Germline V CDR1 and CDR2: SGHRS, YFSETQ. The CDR3 reads CASSLHTTAETQYF. In nucleotides, the CDR3 is TGCGCCAGCAGCTTGCATACCACCGCCGAGACCCAGTACTTC.

This clone was seen a handful of times. V usage is TRBV3-1 (or the pseudogene TRBV3-2) and J usage is TRBJ1-2; 8 positions agree with TRBD1. The V segment lost 4 bases and the J segment 5 bases; nucleotides outside the gene matches: 12. This CDR3 is built from 16 residues. Germline loops: CDR1 LGHDT, CDR2 YNNKEL (reference sequence). DNA for the CDR3: TGTGCCAGCAGCCGAAAGGACAGGGAGGTATTATATGGCTACACCTTC. Amino acid sequence: CASSRKDREVLYGYTF.

This chain joins TRBV19 and TRBJ1-4; 8 bases line up with TRBD1. V was pared by 4 bases and J by 7 bases, with 8 bases of the junction left unmatched. The CDR3 length is 15 residues. The V gene's germline CDR1 is LNHDA and CDR2 SQIVND (reference sequence). This CDR3 reads CASSTFGQGGEKLFF. The CDR3 DNA reads as TGTGCCAGTAGTACCTTCGGACAGGGCGGTGAAAAACTGTTTTTT.

The gene calls are TRBV4-3 and TRBJ1-2; D may be TRBD1 (6 bases). CDR3 length: 14 residues. Germline CDR1 reads LGHNA; CDR2 reads YSLEER. V lost 4 bases and J lost 7, with 16 bases in between. As DNA, the CDR3 is TGCGCCAGCAGCCGCGAGGGGGGCGTGGGTGGCTACACCTTC. It is translated as CASSREGGVGGYTF.

This clone was detected once. The rearrangement uses TRBV11-3 and TRBJ2-3, with D possibly being TRBD1 (6 bases). The germline V gene encodes CDR1 SGHNT and CDR2 YENEEA. The ends were cut back, 5 bases at V and 8 bases at J, with 14 bases in the middle. This CDR3 has 13 amino acids. The CDR3 DNA follows: TGTGCCAGCAGCCTACAAATAGGGGGTACGCAGTATTTT. Protein sequence: CASSLQIGGTQYF.

J is TRBJ1-1 and V is TRBV7-2; 12 nucleotides match TRBD1. The length of the CDR3 is 16 residues. Germline lookup yields CDR1 SGHTA and CDR2 FQGNSA. The junction had 6 bases not matched to a gene; V was cut back by 4 bases and J by 3 bases. The CDR3 here is CASSYWDRGRDTEAFF. CDR3 sequence (DNA): TGTGCCAGCAGCTATTGGGACAGGGGGCGCGACACTGAAGCTTTCTTT.

The chain uses TRBV27 and TRBJ1-5, with no clear D. The CDR3 length is 19 residues. Trimming cost V 7 bases and J 0 bases, with 25 bases left between them. Germline V lookup: CDR1 MNHEY, CDR2 SMNVEV (reference sequence). The DNA of the CDR3 is TGTGCCAGCACACGTTCGTATGTGGGCTCGGGATATAGCAATCAGCCCCAGCATTTT. Protein product: CASTRSYVGSGYSNQPQHF.

The chain uses TRBV7-2 and TRBJ2-3; tentatively, D is TRBD1 or TRBD2 (5 bases each). The CDR3 is 15 amino acids. V lost 5 bases to trimming and J lost 4 bases, with 16 bases between them. CDR1 is SGHTA and CDR2 is FQGNSA in the germline V gene. CDR3 sequence (DNA): TGTGCCAGCAGCAAGACAGCGGTAGAAGCAGATACGCAGTATTTT. Its translation is CASSKTAVEADTQYF.

The chain employs TRBV5-6 and TRBJ1-5; D possibly corresponds to TRBD1 (5 bases). Germline lookup yields CDR1 SGHDT and CDR2 YYEEEE. The length of the CDR3 is 14 residues. Trimming stripped 3 bases from V and 2 bases from J, with 9 bases between. This chain's CDR3 is CASSWGVGNQPQHF. DNA for the CDR3: TGTGCCAGCAGCTGGGGGGTAGGCAATCAGCCCCAGCATTTT. Full variable domain (rest looked up from reference TRBV5-6 and TRBJ1-5): DAGVTQSPTHLIKTRGQQVTLRCSPKSGHDTVSWYQQALGQGPQFIFQYYEEEERQRGNFPDRFSGHQFPNYSSELNVNALLLGDSALYLCASSWGVGNQPQHFGDGTRLSIL.

J is TRBJ2-7 and V is TRBV7-3; 11 bases are a match to TRBD2. CDR3 length equals 14 residues. CDR1 is SGHTA, CDR2 FQGTGA, per germline. Trimming cost V 1 base and J 5 bases; bases outside gene matches: 1. CDR3 nucleotides: TGTGCCAGCAGCTTAATAGCGGGAGGGCACGAGCAGTACTTC. Translating gives CASSLIAGGHEQYF.

The chain combines TRBV18 with TRBJ1-1; D gene unclear. The CDR3 has 16 residues. Germline V gene lookup returns CDR1 KGHSH and CDR2 LQKENI. V was cut by 6 bases and J by 3 bases, with 20 bases left in between. CDR3 protein: CASSPMRAVDHTEAFF. CDR3 DNA: TGTGCCAGCTCGCCTATGCGCGCCGTTGATCACACTGAAGCTTTCTTT.

The chain joins TRBV15 to TRBJ2-7; 7 nucleotides line up with TRBD1. Looked up from germline, CDR1 is LNHNV and CDR2 is YYDKDF (reference sequence). After removal of 1 base from V and 5 bases from J, the junction contained 5 bases not matched to a gene. CDR3 length equals 14 residues. CDR3 DNA: TGTGCCACCAGCAGAGGGCTGGGACAGAACGAGCAGTACGTC. This gives the protein CATSRGLGQNEQYV.

The chain joins TRBV7-6 to TRBJ2-1; the match to TRBD2 covers 9 bases. This CDR3 is built from 16 residues. Per the germline V gene, CDR1 is SGHVS and CDR2 is FNYEAQ. The ends lost 6 bases at V and 0 bases at J; junction bases unmatched: 6. The CDR3 loop reads CASRPLAGSSYNEQFF. CDR3 in DNA: TGTGCCAGCAGGCCTCTAGCGGGGAGCTCCTACAATGAGCAGTTCTTC.

This chain uses TRBV28 with TRBJ2-7; no definite D call. The germline gives CDR1 MDHEN, CDR2 SYDVKM. With 5 bases removed from V and 1 base from J, the gap between germline ends came to 9 bases. The CDR3 length is 13 residues. CDR3 in DNA: TGTGCCAGCAGTCTCACACCGTCCTACGAGCAGTACTTC. Translated: CASSLTPSYEQYF.